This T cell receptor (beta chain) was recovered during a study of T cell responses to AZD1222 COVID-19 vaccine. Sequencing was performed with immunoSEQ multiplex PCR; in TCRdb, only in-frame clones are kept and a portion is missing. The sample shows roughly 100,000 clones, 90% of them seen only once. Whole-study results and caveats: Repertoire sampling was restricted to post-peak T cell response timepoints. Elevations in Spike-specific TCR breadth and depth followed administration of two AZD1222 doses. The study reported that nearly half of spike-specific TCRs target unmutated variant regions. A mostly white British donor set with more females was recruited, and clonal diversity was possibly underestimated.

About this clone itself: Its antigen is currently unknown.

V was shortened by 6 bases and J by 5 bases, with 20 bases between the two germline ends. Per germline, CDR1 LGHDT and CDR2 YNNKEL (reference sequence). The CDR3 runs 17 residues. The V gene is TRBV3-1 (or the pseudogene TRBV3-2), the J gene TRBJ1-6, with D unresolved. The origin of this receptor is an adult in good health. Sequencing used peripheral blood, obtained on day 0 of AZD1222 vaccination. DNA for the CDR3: TGTGCCAGCAGTCAGAGTCCCTCCGGGCCGAATAATTCACCCCTCCACTTT. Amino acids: CASSQSPSGPNNSPLHF.